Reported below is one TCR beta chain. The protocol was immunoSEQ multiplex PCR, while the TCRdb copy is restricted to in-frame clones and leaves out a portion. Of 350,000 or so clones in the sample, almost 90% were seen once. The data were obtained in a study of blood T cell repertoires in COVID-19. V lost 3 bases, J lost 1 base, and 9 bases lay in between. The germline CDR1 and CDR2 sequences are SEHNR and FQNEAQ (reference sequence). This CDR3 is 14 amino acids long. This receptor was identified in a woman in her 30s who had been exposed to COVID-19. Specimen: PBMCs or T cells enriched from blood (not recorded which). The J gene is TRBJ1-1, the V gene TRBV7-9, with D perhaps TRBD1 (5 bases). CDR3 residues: CASSLTEANTEAFF. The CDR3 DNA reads TGTGCCAGCAGCTTGACAGAAGCGAACACTGAAGCTTTCTTT.